This T cell receptor beta chain was profiled in a study of blood T cells in healthy people across ages. Study-wide context: Per every two T cells, about one barcoded beta molecule was captured by template switching.

A sample-barcoded 5' primer and a J-beta primer mix were used in a second PCR of roughly 7 to 11 cycles. Every cDNA molecule bore a tag from a template-switch adaptor containing 12 random nucleotides. TCRdb processed the 5' RACE reads anew with MiXCR; each CDR3 protein has one entry. Of some 550,000 distinct CDR3 sequences listed, less than 60% are singletons. Germline V gene data show CDR1 as SGHNT and CDR2 as YENEEA. The CDR3 is made up of 16 amino acids. V lost 4 bases and J 2 bases, leaving 15 bases between the germline ends. There were at least 5 micrograms of total RNA extracted from every sample. Points on this clonotype: Its antigen is currently unknown.

Broader study findings: Older age coincided with a roughly linear decline in TCR beta diversity per million T cells.

The genes are TRBV11-3 and TRBJ2-4, with a possible D match to TRBD2 (5 bases). The sequenced material came from blood. This TCR was recovered from a man older than 75 in good health. CDR3 nucleotide sequence: TGTGCCAGCAGCTCCGTGAGGGTCGGAACCAAAAACATTCAGTACTTC. Its translation: CASSSVRVGTKNIQYF.